This T cell receptor beta chain was retrieved from a study of TIL therapy for anti-PD-1-resistant metastatic lung cancer (dated by TCRdb to 2020 to 2022). In terms of the full investigation: Before any PD-1/PD-L1 blockade was given, tumors were harvested, nivolumab was then administered, and patients who progressed went on to receive lymphodepletion, an infusion of expanded TIL, and IL-2. Among the enrolled patients, the median age was about 52 years (range about 35-80), and the median tumor PD-L1 proportion score was around 6%. The cohort was composed predominantly of lung adenocarcinoma, with a few EGFR-mutant and two ALK-rearranged tumors included, and half of patients were identified as current or former smokers. Across the cohort, whole-exome sequencing showed a median non-synonymous tumor mutation burden of less than 1.7 mutations per megabase. Tumor and peripheral blood T cell receptor beta sequencing was used to track clonotypes across tumor, expanded TIL product and serial blood samples. Broad study findings and their caveats: The study protocol defined all tumor marker inferences as exploratory. Clonotypes from the infused TIL partially replaced the baseline peripheral repertoire and then declined over months, and persistence showed no apparent association with response. Generalizability was limited because the cohort was highly selected, with more treatment-naive, never-smoker and oncogene-addicted patients included than is typical.

After removal of 5 bases from V and 6 bases from J, the junction retains 7 bases not matched to a gene. The CDR3 goes from the cysteine to the phenylalanine over 14 residues. CDR3 DNA is the only sequence kept; it has 42 bases, read in frame from the first base. The CDR1 and CDR2 encoded by the germline V gene (reference sequence) are SGHNT and YYREEE. Comment on this clone: Its recognized antigen is unknown. No base quality information exists; no much larger clone differs at one position.

The immunoSEQ v3 hsTCRB kit was used to amplify TCR beta CDR3 regions from genomic DNA through bias-controlled multiplex PCR. TCR libraries were sequenced on an Illumina NextSeq 500 to some 1.8 million read pairs for survey level or roughly 4.5-6 million for deep level. On the authors' methods: V, D and J genes were assigned, non-productive sequences were removed, and clonality was reported by immunoSEQ Analyzer software. To compare repertoires between infused TIL and blood, productive Simpson clonality was used along with the Morisita overlap index of productive TRB rearrangements. For each clone in blood, the absolute clonotype count was estimated by multiplying the lymphocyte count by the CD3+ fraction and by the clone's productive frequency. Here the immuneACCESS table is served through TCRdb, limited to in-frame sequences with V and J called. Missing clones are a known gap in these copies; in checked studies unresolved V genes cover under half, and the rest lacks a known reason. V, J and clone size derive from that table, while D and trimming were established from the DNA sequence. The sample includes 15,000 to 20,000 clones, with roughly 80% observed a single time. Jointly, the top ten make up over 2% of the sample.

Explained via the paper, the time point label denotes: pre-treatment sample, taken before nivolumab and TIL therapy. Adults with stage 4 NSCLC were enrolled from late 2017 to January 2020 in a dual-center phase I trial. The samples were drawn from an open-label, single-arm phase I trial testing tumor-infiltrating lymphocyte therapy combined with nivolumab in advanced non-small cell lung cancer. Blood mononuclear cells were isolated from EDTA tubes by Ficoll gradient and were snap-frozen as pellets, and DNA was extracted with a Qiagen mini-prep kit. The source material was blood, sampled at baseline. Recombination joined TRBV5-4 with TRBJ1-2; 10 middle bases align to TRBD1. The TCR was taken from a person aged 25 to 80 with non-small cell lung cancer. This receptor carries the CDR3 CASSSDRGLNGYTF. The nucleotides read TGTGCCAGCAGTTCTGACAGGGGGCTTAATGGCTACACCTTC.